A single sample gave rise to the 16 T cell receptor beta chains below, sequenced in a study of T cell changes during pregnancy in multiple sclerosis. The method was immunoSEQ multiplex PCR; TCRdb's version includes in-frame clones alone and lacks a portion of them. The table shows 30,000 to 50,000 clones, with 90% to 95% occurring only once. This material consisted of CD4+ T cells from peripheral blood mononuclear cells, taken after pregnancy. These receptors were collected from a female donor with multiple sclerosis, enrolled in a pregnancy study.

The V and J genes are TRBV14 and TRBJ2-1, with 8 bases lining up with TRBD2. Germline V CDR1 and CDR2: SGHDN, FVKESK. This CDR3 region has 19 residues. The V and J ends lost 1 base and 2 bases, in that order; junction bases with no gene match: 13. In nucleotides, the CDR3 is TGTGCCAGCAGCCAAGGTCGTCTCCTGGGACTAGTGGCCTACAATGAGCAGTTCTTC. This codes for CASSQGRLLGLVAYNEQFF.

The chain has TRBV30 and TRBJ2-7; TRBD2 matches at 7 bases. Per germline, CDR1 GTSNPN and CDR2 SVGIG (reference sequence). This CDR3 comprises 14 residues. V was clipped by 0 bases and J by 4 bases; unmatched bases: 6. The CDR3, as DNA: TGTGCCTGGAGTGTGTCTAGCGGACCTTACGAGCAGTACTTC. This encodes CAWSVSSGPYEQYF.

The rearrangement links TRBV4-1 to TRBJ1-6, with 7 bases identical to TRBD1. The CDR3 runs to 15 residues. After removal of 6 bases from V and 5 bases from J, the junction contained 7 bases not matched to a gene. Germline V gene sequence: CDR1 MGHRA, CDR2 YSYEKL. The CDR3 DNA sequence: TGCGCCAGCAGTAAAACAGGGGCCCATAATTCACCCCTCCACTTT. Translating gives CASSKTGAHNSPLHF.

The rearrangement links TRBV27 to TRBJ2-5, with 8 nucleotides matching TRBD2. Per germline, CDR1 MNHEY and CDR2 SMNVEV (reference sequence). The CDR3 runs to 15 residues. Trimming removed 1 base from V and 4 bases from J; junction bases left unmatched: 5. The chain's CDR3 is CASSLFSGVGETQYF. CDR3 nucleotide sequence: TGTGCCAGCAGTTTATTTAGCGGGGTGGGAGAGACCCAGTACTTC.

The CDR3 coding sequence is TGCGCCAGCAGCCTAGCGGGGGGGGACACCGGGGAGCTGTTTTTT. Translated, it gives CASSLAGGDTGELFF. The V and J genes are TRBV5-1 and TRBJ2-2, with 12 bases matching TRBD2. This CDR3 is built from 15 residues. The trim removed 4 bases at V and 3 bases at J, leaving 1 base unmatched. From germline, CDR1 is SGHRS and CDR2 YFSETQ. The entire variable domain, with the rest obtained from reference TRBV5-1 and TRBJ2-2, is as follows: KAGVTQTPRYLIKTRGQQVTLSCSPISGHRSVSWYQQTPGQGLQFLFEYFSETQRNKGNFPGRFSGRQFSNSRSEMNVSTLELGDSALYLCASSLAGGDTGELFFGEGSRLTVL.

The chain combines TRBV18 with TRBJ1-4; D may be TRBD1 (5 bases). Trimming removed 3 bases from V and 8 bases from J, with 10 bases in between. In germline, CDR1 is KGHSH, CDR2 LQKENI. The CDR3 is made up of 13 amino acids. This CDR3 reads CASSPPGGEKLFF. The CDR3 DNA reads TGTGCCAGCTCACCTCCCGGGGGGGAAAAACTGTTTTTT.

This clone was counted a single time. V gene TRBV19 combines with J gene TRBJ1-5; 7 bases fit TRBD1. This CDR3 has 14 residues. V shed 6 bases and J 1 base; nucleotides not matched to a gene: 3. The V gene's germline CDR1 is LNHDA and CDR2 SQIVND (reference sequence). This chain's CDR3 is CASRQGFSNQPQHF. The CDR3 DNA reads TGTGCCAGTAGACAGGGGTTCAGCAATCAGCCCCAGCATTTT.

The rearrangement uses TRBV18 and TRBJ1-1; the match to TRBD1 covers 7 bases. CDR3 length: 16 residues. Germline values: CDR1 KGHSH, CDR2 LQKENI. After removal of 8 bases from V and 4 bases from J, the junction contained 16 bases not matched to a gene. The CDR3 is CASTGQSGVGGTEAFF. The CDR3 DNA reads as TGTGCCAGCACGGGACAGTCCGGGGTGGGAGGCACTGAAGCTTTCTTT.

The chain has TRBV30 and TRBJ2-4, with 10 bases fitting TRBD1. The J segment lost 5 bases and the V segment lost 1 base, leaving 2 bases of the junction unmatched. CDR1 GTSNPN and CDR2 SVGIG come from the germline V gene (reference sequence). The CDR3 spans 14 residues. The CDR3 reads CAWSGDRGQNIQYF. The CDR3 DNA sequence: TGTGCCTGGAGTGGGGACAGGGGCCAAAACATTCAGTACTTC.

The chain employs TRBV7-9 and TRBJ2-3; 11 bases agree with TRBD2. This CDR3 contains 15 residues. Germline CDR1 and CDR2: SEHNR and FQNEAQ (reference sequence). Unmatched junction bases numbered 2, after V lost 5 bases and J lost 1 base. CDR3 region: CASSKLAGGTDTQYF. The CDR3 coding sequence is TGTGCCAGCAGCAAACTAGCGGGGGGCACAGATACGCAGTATTTT.

The CDR3 DNA reads as TGTGCCAGCAGTGAAGAGTGGCCCCTGTCCTCCTACGAGCAGTACTTC. Translating gives CASSEEWPLSSYEQYF. The V and J genes are TRBV6-1 and TRBJ2-7, with no clear D. The CDR3 spans 16 residues. The V gene's germline CDR1 is MNHNS and CDR2 SASEGT. V lost 1 base and J 0 bases, leaving 13 bases between the germline ends.

Written as DNA, the CDR3 is TGTGCCAGCTCAGATAGAAACAGCTATGCTGGCTACACCTTC. Translating it yields CASSDRNSYAGYTF. The genes are TRBV6-1 and TRBJ1-2; no reliable D call. The CDR3 is made up of 14 amino acids. Germline CDR1 reads MNHNS; CDR2 reads SASEGT. Trimming shortened V by 8 bases and J by 7 bases, and 20 bases separated the two germline ends.

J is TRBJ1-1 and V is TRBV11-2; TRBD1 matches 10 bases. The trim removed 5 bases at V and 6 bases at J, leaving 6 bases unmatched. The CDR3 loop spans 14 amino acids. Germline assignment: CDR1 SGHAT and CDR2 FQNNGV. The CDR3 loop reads CASSHGQGGAEAFF. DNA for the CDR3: TGTGCCAGCAGCCACGGACAGGGGGGCGCTGAAGCTTTCTTT.

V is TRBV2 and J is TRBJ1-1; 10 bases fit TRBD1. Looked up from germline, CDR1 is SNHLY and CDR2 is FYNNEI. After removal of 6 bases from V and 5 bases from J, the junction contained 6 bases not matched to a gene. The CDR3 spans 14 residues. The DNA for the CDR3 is TGTGCCAGCAGAACGGGACAGGGGATAACTGAAGCTTTCTTT. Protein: CASRTGQGITEAFF.

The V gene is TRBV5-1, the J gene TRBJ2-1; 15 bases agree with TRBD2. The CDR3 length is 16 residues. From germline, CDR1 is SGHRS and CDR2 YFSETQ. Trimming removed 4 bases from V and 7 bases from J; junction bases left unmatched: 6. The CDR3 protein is CASSRRTSGGDNEQFF. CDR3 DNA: TGCGCCAGCAGCCGAAGGACTAGCGGGGGGGATAATGAGCAGTTCTTC.

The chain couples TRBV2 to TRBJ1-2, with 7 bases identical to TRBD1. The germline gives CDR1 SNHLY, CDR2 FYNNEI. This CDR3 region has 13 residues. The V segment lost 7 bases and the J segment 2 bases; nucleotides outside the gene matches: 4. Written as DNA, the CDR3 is TGTGCCAGCACAGAGGACAGGAACTATGGCTACACCTTC. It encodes CASTEDRNYGYTF.